The present T cell receptor (beta chain) was sequenced within a study of blood T cell repertoires in COVID-19. Study-wide context: Samples of COVID-19 (acute and convalescent) were obtained from the United States, Italy and Spain.

Authors' processing steps: Scientists estimated how many nucleated cells there were by amplifying reference gene primers. Clones were sequenced by immunoSEQ multiplex PCR, and TCRdb holds only the in-frame ones, with some missing. The V and J calls and the clone size are those of that table, but D and trimming were determined from the DNA. The sample gives fewer than 200,000 clones, 84% of which show up once; 6% to 9% is in the top ten. Germline lookup yields CDR1 SGHRS and CDR2 YFSETQ. After removal of 4 bases from V and 0 bases from J, the junction contained 4 bases not matched to a gene. The CDR3 consists of 18 residues.

The chain couples TRBV5-1 to TRBJ2-1; 16 bases are shared with TRBD2. The sequencing input was peripheral blood. This clonotype was obtained from a man aged 35 to 55 who had recovered from COVID-19. The CDR3 DNA follows: TGCGCCAGCAGCCCGGGACTAGCGGGAGGGTACTCCTACAATGAGCAGTTCTTC. It yields the protein CASSPGLAGGYSYNEQFF.